These 31 T cell receptor beta chains originate from one sample sequenced in a study of CD8 T cells in Susac syndrome. RNA amounts of 0.5 to 1 ug underwent reverse transcription with random hexamers. One entry per CDR3 protein results from TCRdb running MiXCR on the immunoSEQ multiplex PCR reads. The sample lists roughly 88,000 distinct CDR3 sequences; roughly 95% were seen once. Material: CD8+ T cells from PBMCs. Source of these receptors: a human donor with Susac syndrome.

Here the CDR3 DNA reads TGTGCCACCAGTGATTCGGTGATAGAGCAGTTCTTC. Its protein product is CATSDSVIEQFF. The chain combines TRBV24-1 with TRBJ2-1, with D uncertain. Germline CDR1 and CDR2: KGHDR and SFDVKD. This CDR3 region has 12 residues. Trimming removed 2 bases at V and 10 bases at J, with 8 bases between.

The V call is TRBV27, the J call TRBJ2-3, with D hard to call. The CDR3 totals 13 residues. Germline CDR1 reads MNHEY; CDR2 reads SMNVEV (reference sequence). V was trimmed by 1 base and J by 3 bases, leaving 5 bases between them. This CDR3 reads CASSLLATDTQYF. The CDR3 nucleotides read TGTGCCAGCAGTTTATTGGCGACAGATACGCAGTATTTT.

The CDR3 reads CATSDPQFEKTQYF. The CDR3 coding sequence is TGTGCCACCAGTGATCCCCAGTTCGAGAAGACCCAGTACTTC. The V gene is TRBV24-1, the J gene TRBJ2-5; D gene unclear. The CDR3 sequence is 14 residues long. Looked up from germline, CDR1 is KGHDR and CDR2 is SFDVKD. Trimming took 3 bases from V and 6 from J, leaving 13 bases between them.

This sequence joins TRBV2 and TRBJ2-5, with TRBD2 matching over 9 bases. The V segment lost 2 bases and the J segment 4 bases; nucleotides outside the gene matches: 17. The V gene's germline CDR1 is SNHLY and CDR2 FYNNEI. This CDR3 has 19 residues. Here the CDR3 reads CASSEPLAGGPSSGETQYF. In DNA, the CDR3 is TGTGCCAGCAGTGAACCCTTGGCGGGGGGGCCTTCGAGTGGAGAGACCCAGTACTTC.

This clonotype was picked up one time. The chain combines TRBV18 with TRBJ2-7, with D perhaps given as TRBD1 or TRBD2 (6 bases each). CDR1 and CDR2 from the germline V gene are KGHSH and LQKENI. Trimming shortened V by 3 bases and J by 4 bases, and 10 bases separated the two germline ends. There are 13 residues in the CDR3. The CDR3 coding sequence is TGTGCCAGCTCACCCCGGGGGCGGTACGAGCAGTACGTC. The encoded protein is CASSPRGRYEQYV.

The chain combines TRBV15 with TRBJ2-1; weak D call: TRBD1 (5 bases). CDR3 length: 14 amino acids. V lost 5 bases and J lost 7, with 15 bases in between. Germline V gene data show CDR1 as LNHNV and CDR2 as YYDKDF (reference sequence). The chain's CDR3 is CATSPAGMRNEQFF. The CDR3 bases are TGTGCCACCAGCCCCGCAGGGATGAGAAATGAGCAGTTCTTC.

This clonotype occurred once. The chain is built from TRBV28 and TRBJ2-7; 7 bases match TRBD2. This CDR3 is 16 amino acids long. The germline V gene has CDR1 MDHEN and CDR2 SYDVKM. V shed 6 bases and J 3 bases; nucleotides not matched to a gene: 14. Here the CDR3 reads CASSPRRASGGYEQYV. The CDR3 DNA is TGTGCCAGCAGCCCGAGACGGGCTAGCGGCGGCTACGAGCAGTACGTC.

The J gene is TRBJ1-1, the V gene TRBV20-1; D might be TRBD1 (5 bases). V lost 4 bases and J 3 bases, leaving 12 bases between the germline ends. The V gene's germline CDR1 is DFQATT and CDR2 SNEGSKA (reference sequence). The CDR3 totals 13 residues. The CDR3 sequence: CSAKVLRDTEAFF. Written as DNA, the CDR3 is TGCAGTGCTAAAGTCCTCAGGGACACTGAAGCTTTCTTT.

This rearrangement joins TRBV5-6 to TRBJ1-2; TRBD1 is a possible D gene (5 bases). V dropped 0 bases and J dropped 6 bases, with 12 bases sitting between them. Germline CDR1 is SGHDT and CDR2 is YYEEEE. This CDR3 has 14 amino acids. This chain's CDR3 is CASSLAGYEDGYTF. The CDR3 nucleotides read TGTGCCAGCAGCTTGGCAGGGTATGAGGATGGCTACACCTTC.

The chain is built from TRBV12-3 or TRBV12-4 and TRBJ1-5; D perhaps matches TRBD1 (6 bases). The CDR3 contains 14 residues. V lost 5 bases and J 4 bases, leaving 12 bases between the germline ends. The CDR3 here is CASSSSGVNQPQHF. Written as DNA, the CDR3 is TGTGCCAGCAGTAGTTCAGGGGTTAATCAGCCCCAGCATTTT.

This chain links TRBV3-1 with TRBJ2-1, with 11 bases that match TRBD2. This CDR3 has 20 amino acids. From germline, CDR1 is LGHDT and CDR2 YNNKEL (reference sequence). V shed 0 bases, J shed 0 bases, and the junction held 10 bases outside the gene matches. The CDR3 spells CASSQDLRVTSGDSYNEQFF. The CDR3 nucleotides are TGTGCCAGCAGCCAAGATCTCAGGGTGACTAGCGGGGACTCCTACAATGAGCAGTTCTTC.

This clonotype was observed a few times. The chain couples TRBV29-1 to TRBJ1-1; 8 positions agree with TRBD1. CDR1 is SQVTM, CDR2 ANQGSEA, per germline. CDR3 length: 12 amino acids. J gave up 4 bases and V 5 bases, and 3 bases lay outside the gene matches. The CDR3 loop reads CSVFTGGTEAFF. The DNA of the CDR3 is TGCAGCGTTTTTACAGGGGGCACTGAAGCTTTCTTT.

The J gene is TRBJ1-2, the V gene TRBV28; TRBD1 is a possible D gene (5 bases). The V gene's germline CDR1 is MDHEN and CDR2 SYDVKM. Trimming took 6 bases from V and 5 from J, leaving 16 bases between them. This CDR3 has 14 residues. This CDR3 reads CASSPRWGEYGYTF. For the CDR3, the DNA is TGTGCCAGCAGCCCCAGGTGGGGGGAGTATGGCTACACCTTC.

CDR3 bases: TGTGCCACCAGCCGGGGACAGGGGGCAAGTGAGACCCAGTACTTC. Translated, it gives CATSRGQGASETQYF. The V call is TRBV15, the J call TRBJ2-5; TRBD1 aligns across 12 bases. CDR3 size: 15 residues. CDR1 and CDR2 (germline): LNHNV, YYDKDF (reference sequence). The junction had 6 bases not matched to a gene; V was cut back by 5 bases and J by 5 bases.

The J gene is TRBJ2-5, the V gene TRBV9; D possibly corresponds to TRBD2 (6 bases). Germline values: CDR1 SGDLS, CDR2 YYNGEE. CDR3 length: 15 amino acids. The V end was cut by 0 bases, the J end by 1 base, with 10 bases between. CDR3 coding DNA: TGTGCCAGCAGCGTAGCCCCCGGGAGCCAAGAGACCCAGTACTTC. It specifies CASSVAPGSQETQYF.

This clonotype came up once. V usage is TRBV7-3 and J usage is TRBJ2-2, with TRBD1 matching over 7 bases. This CDR3 has 14 residues. CDR1 and CDR2 from the germline V gene are SGHTA and FQGTGA. After removal of 6 bases from V and 4 bases from J, the junction contained 5 bases not matched to a gene. In nucleotides, the CDR3 is TGTGCCAGCAGAAGGGGGCAGGGCACCGGGGAGCTGTTTTTT. This translates into CASRRGQGTGELFF.

This clonotype was seen just once. The chain uses TRBV6-2 or TRBV6-3 and TRBJ2-7; D is possibly TRBD2 (6 bases). Germline V gene sequence: CDR1 MNHEY, CDR2 SVGEGT. The CDR3 is 12 amino acids. V was trimmed by 11 bases and J by 2 bases, leaving 13 bases between them. This CDR3 reads CAYGGTPYEQYF. The DNA for the CDR3 is TGTGCCTACGGCGGGACCCCCTACGAGCAGTACTTC.

This rearrangement joins TRBV20-1 to TRBJ1-5, with 7 bases identical to TRBD1. The CDR3 consists of 14 residues. Germline V gene data show CDR1 as DFQATT and CDR2 as SNEGSKA (reference sequence). Unmatched junction bases numbered 10, after V lost 5 bases and J lost 6 bases. CDR3 bases: TGCAGTGCTTGGACAGGTCGTCTATTTCAGCCCCAGCATTTT. Encoded protein: CSAWTGRLFQPQHF.

This rearrangement joins TRBV20-1 to TRBJ1-5, with D possibly being TRBD1 (5 bases). This CDR3 region has 14 residues. Per germline, CDR1 DFQATT and CDR2 SNEGSKA (reference sequence). Trimming took off 1 base at V and 5 bases at J, with 12 bases between the two ends. CDR3 residues: CSARVAGHYQPQHF. The CDR3 DNA reads TGCAGTGCTAGAGTGGCAGGGCACTATCAGCCCCAGCATTTT.

A single count supports this clonotype. V gene TRBV9 combines with J gene TRBJ2-3, with 8 positions matching TRBD2. The V gene end was trimmed by 4 bases and the J gene end by 5 bases; junction bases not matched to a gene: 9. Germline loops: CDR1 SGDLS, CDR2 YYNGEE. This CDR3 contains 15 residues. As DNA, the CDR3 is TGTGCCAGCAGCCCAGCGGAGCTAGCGGGAGATACGCAGTATTTT. As protein: CASSPAELAGDTQYF.

The chain has TRBV28 and TRBJ2-1; D gene uncertain. The CDR3 contains 14 residues. V was cut by 4 bases and J by 6 bases, with 13 bases left in between. CDR1 is MDHEN, CDR2 SYDVKM, per germline. The CDR3 protein is CASSSAMGPNEQFF. Written as DNA, the CDR3 is TGTGCCAGCAGTTCCGCTATGGGCCCCAATGAGCAGTTCTTC. Looking up the rest from reference TRBV28 and TRBJ2-1 gives the full variable domain: DVKVTQSSRYLVKRTGEKVFLECVQDMDHENMFWYRQDPGLGLRLIYFSYDVKMKEKGDIPEGYSVSREKKERFSLILESASTNQTSMYLCASSSAMGPNEQFFGPGTRLTVL.

V usage is TRBV7-8 and J usage is TRBJ2-1, with TRBD2 matching 7 bases. Losses at the gene ends were 0 bases for V and 8 bases for J; bases not matched to a gene: 19. The germline gives CDR1 SGHVS, CDR2 FQNEAQ. The length of the CDR3 is 19 residues. The CDR3 region has the DNA TGTGCCAGCAGCTTAGCTCGGGACTACCTACCCCCGTCCCAGGATGAGCAGTTCTTC. Translation: CASSLARDYLPPSQDEQFF.

This rearrangement joins TRBV3-1 to TRBJ1-1; D is ambiguous. CDR1 is LGHDT, CDR2 YNNKEL, per germline (reference sequence). This CDR3 contains 12 residues. Trimming shortened V by 1 base and J by 10 bases, and 10 bases separated the two germline ends. DNA for the CDR3: TGTGCCAGCAGCCAAGGCGCGGACGTAGCTTTCTTT. Its protein product is CASSQGADVAFF.

The rearrangement joins TRBV7-9 to TRBJ1-3, with D unclear. The CDR3 sequence is 14 residues long. V gave up 5 bases and J gave up 0 bases, with 8 bases separating them. The germline gives CDR1 SEHNR, CDR2 FQNEAQ (reference sequence). The CDR3 spells CASSPVGSGNTIYF. The CDR3 coding sequence is TGTGCCAGCAGCCCGGTTGGCTCTGGAAACACCATATATTTT.

The rearrangement uses TRBV20-1 and TRBJ1-2; TRBD1 might be the D (5 bases). Trimming shortened V by 3 bases and J by 10 bases, and 9 bases separated the two germline ends. The CDR3 runs to 10 residues. Germline V gene data show CDR1 as DFQATT and CDR2 as SNEGSKA (reference sequence). In DNA form, the CDR3 reads TGCAGTGCTAGTCCAGGGCTCTACACCTTC. Its translation is CSASPGLYTF.

V and J are TRBV6-6 and TRBJ1-2; D is unclear. Trimming shortened V by 2 bases and J by 6 bases, and 7 bases separated the two germline ends. Germline V lookup: CDR1 MNHNY, CDR2 SVGAGI (reference sequence). This CDR3 is built from 12 residues. For the CDR3, the DNA is TGTGCCAGCAGTTACGACGGAAATGGCTACACCTTC. It encodes CASSYDGNGYTF.

The chain combines TRBV27 with TRBJ1-2; 9 nucleotides match TRBD1. The J segment lost 4 bases and the V segment lost 5 bases, leaving 8 bases of the junction unmatched. The CDR3 runs 15 residues. Per the germline V gene, CDR1 is MNHEY and CDR2 is SMNVEV (reference sequence). The CDR3 nucleotides are TGTGCCAGCAGTACGGGACAGGGTCTGGTCTATGGCTACACCTTC. It yields the protein CASSTGQGLVYGYTF.

The chain joins TRBV27 to TRBJ2-1, with D possibly TRBD1 on 6 matching bases. Germline CDR1 and CDR2: MNHEY and SMNVEV (reference sequence). This CDR3 is built from 15 residues. V lost 2 bases and J lost 8, with 16 bases in between. CDR3 DNA: TGTGCCAGCAGTTTAGGGGGCAGGGAAATCGATGAGCAGTTCTTC. Amino acids: CASSLGGREIDEQFF.

This clonotype was detected only once. The CDR3 bases are TGTGCCAGCAGCGTAGGGGGACTAGCAGTAAATGAGCAGTTCTTC. Its translation: CASSVGGLAVNEQFF. This rearrangement joins TRBV9 to TRBJ2-1; 9 nucleotides match TRBD2. CDR1 is SGDLS and CDR2 is YYNGEE in the germline V gene. The CDR3 length is 15 residues. The V gene end was trimmed by 0 bases and the J gene end by 7 bases; junction bases not matched to a gene: 5.

V gene TRBV13 combines with J gene TRBJ2-2; no definite D call. V was cut by 8 bases and J by 7 bases, with 14 bases left in between. CDR3 length: 13 amino acids. Germline values: CDR1 PRHDT, CDR2 FYEKMQ (reference sequence). CDR3 DNA: TGTGCCAGCCGATGGAAGATAAACGGGGAGCTGTTTTTT. Translation: CASRWKINGELFF.

This clonotype was counted once. V is TRBV7-9 and J is TRBJ2-6; D is unclear. Between the trimmed V and J ends, which lost 8 bases and 15 bases, there was a span of 5 bases. The germline CDR1 and CDR2 sequences are SEHNR and FQNEAQ (reference sequence). This CDR3 contains 8 residues. The CDR3 sequence: CASEDLTF. For the CDR3, the DNA is TGTGCCAGCGAGGACCTGACTTTC.